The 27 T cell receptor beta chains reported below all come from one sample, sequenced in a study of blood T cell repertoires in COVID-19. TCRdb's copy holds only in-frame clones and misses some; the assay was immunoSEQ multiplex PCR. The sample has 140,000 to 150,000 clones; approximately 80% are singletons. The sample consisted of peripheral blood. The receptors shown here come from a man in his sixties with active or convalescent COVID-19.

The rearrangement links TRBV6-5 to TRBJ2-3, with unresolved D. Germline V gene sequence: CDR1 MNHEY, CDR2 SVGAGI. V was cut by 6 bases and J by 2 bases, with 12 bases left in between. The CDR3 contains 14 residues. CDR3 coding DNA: TGTGCCAGCAGCCCCGATCGACTCACAGATACGCAGTATTTT. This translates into CASSPDRLTDTQYF.

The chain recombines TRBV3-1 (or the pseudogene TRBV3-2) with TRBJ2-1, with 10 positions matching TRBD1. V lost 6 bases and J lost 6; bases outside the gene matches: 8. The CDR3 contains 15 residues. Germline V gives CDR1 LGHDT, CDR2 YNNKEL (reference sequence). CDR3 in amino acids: CASRLEGTGVNEQFF. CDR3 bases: TGTGCCAGCAGATTAGAGGGGACAGGGGTCAATGAGCAGTTCTTC.

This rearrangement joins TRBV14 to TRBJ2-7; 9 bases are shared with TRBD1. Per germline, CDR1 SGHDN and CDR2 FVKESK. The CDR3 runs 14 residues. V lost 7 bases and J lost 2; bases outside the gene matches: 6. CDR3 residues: CASTGTGYPYEQYF. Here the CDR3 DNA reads TGTGCCAGCACAGGGACAGGGTATCCCTACGAGCAGTACTTC.

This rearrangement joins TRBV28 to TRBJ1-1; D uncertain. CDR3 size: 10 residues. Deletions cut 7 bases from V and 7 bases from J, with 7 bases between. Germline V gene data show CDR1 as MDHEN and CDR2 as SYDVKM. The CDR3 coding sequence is TGTGCCAGCATTTCAAATGAAGCTTTCTTT. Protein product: CASISNEAFF.

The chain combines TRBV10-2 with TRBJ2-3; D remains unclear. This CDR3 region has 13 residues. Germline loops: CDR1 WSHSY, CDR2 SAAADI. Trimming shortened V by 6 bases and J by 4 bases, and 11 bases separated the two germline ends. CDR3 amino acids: CASSLLRADTQYF. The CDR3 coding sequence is TGCGCCAGCAGCCTACTTCGGGCAGATACGCAGTATTTT.

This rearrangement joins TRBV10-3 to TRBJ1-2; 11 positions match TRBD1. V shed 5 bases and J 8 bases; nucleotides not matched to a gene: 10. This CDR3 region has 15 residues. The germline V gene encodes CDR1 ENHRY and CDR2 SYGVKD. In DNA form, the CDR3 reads TGTGCCATCAGTCCCCCCGGACAGGGGGCGAGAGGCTACACCTTC. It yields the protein CAISPPGQGARGYTF.

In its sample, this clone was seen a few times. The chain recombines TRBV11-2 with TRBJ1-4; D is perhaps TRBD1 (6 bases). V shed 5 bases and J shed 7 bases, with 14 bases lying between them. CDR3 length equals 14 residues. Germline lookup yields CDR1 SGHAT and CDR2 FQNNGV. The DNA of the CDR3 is TGTGCCAGCAGCCTGGGACACCTTCGTGAAAAACTGTTTTTT. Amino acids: CASSLGHLREKLFF.

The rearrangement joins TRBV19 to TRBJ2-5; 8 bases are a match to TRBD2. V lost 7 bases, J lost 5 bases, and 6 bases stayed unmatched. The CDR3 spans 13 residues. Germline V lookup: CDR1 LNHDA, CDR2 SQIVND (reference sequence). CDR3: CASTGGGRETQYF. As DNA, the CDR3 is TGTGCCAGTACCGGGGGGGGACGGGAGACCCAGTACTTC. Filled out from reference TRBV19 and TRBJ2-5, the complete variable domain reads DGGITQSPKYLFRKEGQNVTLSCEQNLNHDAMYWYRQDPGQGLRLIYYSQIVNDFQKGDIAEGYSVSREKKESFPLTVTSAQKNPTAFYLCASTGGGRETQYFGPGTRLLVL.

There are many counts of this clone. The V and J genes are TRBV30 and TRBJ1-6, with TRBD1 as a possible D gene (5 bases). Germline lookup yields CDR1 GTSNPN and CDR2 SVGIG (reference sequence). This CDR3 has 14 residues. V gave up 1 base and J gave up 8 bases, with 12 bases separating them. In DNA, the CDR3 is TGTGCCTGGAGTGCGAGGGGAGGGGATTCACCCCTCCACTTT. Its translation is CAWSARGGDSPLHF.

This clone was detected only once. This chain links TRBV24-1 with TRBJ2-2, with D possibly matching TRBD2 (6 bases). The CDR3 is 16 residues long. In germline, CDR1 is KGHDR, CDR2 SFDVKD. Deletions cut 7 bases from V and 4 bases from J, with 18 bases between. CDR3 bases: TGTGCCACCAGGGCTGGAGCCGGGAGAGGCACCGGGGAGCTGTTTTTT. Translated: CATRAGAGRGTGELFF.

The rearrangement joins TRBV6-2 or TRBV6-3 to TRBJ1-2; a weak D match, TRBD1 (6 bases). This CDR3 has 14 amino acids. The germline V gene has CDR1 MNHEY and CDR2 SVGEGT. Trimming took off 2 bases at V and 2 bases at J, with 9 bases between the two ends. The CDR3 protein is CASSYGGLNYGYTF. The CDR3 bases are TGTGCCAGCAGTTACGGGGGCCTCAACTATGGCTACACCTTC.

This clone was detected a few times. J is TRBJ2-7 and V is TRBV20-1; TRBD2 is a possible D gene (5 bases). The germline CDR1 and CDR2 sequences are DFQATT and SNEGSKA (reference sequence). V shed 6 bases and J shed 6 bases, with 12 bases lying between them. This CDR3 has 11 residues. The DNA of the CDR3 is TGCAGTGCGGCACTCGGGGTCGAGCAGTACTTC. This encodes CSAALGVEQYF.

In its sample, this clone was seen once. The CDR3 nucleotides are TGTGCCAGCAGCTTAAGGACAGGGGACACCGGGGAGCTGTTTTTT. Protein product: CASSLRTGDTGELFF. This rearrangement joins TRBV7-9 to TRBJ2-2; TRBD1 matches at 9 bases. J gave up 3 bases and V 2 bases, and 1 base lay outside the gene matches. CDR1 is SEHNR and CDR2 is FQNEAQ in the germline V gene (reference sequence). The CDR3 spans 15 residues.

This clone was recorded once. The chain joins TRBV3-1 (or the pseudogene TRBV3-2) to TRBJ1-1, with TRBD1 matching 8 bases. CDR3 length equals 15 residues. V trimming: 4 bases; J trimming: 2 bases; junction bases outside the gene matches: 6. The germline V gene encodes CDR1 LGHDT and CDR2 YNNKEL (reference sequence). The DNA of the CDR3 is TGTGCCAGCAGCCCCAGGACAGGGTTTAACACTGAAGCTTTCTTT. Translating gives CASSPRTGFNTEAFF.

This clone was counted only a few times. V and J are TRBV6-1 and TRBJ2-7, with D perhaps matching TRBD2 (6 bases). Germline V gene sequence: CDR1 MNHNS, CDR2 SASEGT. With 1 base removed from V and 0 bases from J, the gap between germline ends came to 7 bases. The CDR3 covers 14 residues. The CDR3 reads CASSEGGDSYEQYF. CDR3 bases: TGTGCCAGCAGTGAAGGCGGGGACTCCTACGAGCAGTACTTC.

The CDR3 DNA is TGTGCCAGCAGTTTGTATCAGGGGAACTATGGCTACACCTTC. Translation gives CASSLYQGNYGYTF. J is TRBJ1-2 and V is TRBV28, with D perhaps TRBD1 (6 bases). CDR1 MDHEN and CDR2 SYDVKM come from the germline V gene. The CDR3 length is 14 residues. Between the trimmed V and J ends, which lost 3 bases and 2 bases, there was a span of 10 bases.

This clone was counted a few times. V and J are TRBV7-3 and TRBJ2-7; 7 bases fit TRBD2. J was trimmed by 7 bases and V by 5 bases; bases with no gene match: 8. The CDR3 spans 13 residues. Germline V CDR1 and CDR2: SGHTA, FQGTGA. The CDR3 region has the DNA TGTGCCAGCAGCGGTAGCGGGTCTGAAGAGCAGTACTTC. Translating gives CASSGSGSEEQYF.

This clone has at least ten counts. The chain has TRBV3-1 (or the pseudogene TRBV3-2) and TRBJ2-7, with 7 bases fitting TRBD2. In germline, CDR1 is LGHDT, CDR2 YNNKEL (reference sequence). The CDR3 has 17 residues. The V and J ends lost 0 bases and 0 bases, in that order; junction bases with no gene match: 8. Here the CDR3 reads CASSQERLADISYEQYF. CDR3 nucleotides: TGTGCCAGCAGCCAAGAACGGCTAGCGGACATCTCCTACGAGCAGTACTTC.

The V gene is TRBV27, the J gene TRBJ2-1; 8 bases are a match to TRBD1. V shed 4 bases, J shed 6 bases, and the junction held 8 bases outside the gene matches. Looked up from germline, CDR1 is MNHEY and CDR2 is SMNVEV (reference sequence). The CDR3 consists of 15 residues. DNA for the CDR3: TGTGCCAGCAGTTCACAGGGGGAGATCGCCAATGAGCAGTTCTTC. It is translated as CASSSQGEIANEQFF.

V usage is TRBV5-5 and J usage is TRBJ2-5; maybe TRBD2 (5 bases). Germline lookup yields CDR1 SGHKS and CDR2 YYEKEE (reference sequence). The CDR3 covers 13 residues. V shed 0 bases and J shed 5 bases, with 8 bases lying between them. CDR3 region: CASSLVIAETQYF. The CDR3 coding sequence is TGTGCCAGCAGCTTGGTTATAGCGGAGACCCAGTACTTC. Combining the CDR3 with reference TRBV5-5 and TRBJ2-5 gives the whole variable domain DAGVTQSPTHLIKTRGQQVTLRCSPISGHKSVSWYQQVLGQGPQFIFQYYEKEERGRGNFPDRFSARQFPNYSSELNVNALLLGDSALYLCASSLVIAETQYFGPGTRLLVL.

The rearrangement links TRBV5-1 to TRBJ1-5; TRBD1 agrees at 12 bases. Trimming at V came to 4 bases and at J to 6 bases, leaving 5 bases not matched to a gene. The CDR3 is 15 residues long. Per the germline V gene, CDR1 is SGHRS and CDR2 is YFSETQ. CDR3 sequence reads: CASSIRDRGRQPQHF. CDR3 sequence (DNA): TGCGCCAGCAGCATCCGGGACAGGGGGCGTCAGCCCCAGCATTTT.

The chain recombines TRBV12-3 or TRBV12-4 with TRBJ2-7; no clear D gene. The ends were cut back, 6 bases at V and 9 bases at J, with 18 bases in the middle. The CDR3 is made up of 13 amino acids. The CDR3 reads CASSPKAELGQYF. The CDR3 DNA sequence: TGTGCCAGCAGCCCGAAGGCGGAGCTGGGGCAGTACTTC.

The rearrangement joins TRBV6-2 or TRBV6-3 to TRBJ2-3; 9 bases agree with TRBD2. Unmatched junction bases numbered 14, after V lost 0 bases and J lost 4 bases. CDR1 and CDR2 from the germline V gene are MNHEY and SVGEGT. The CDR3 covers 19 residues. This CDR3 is CASSYSPIASGIVADTQYF. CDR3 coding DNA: TGTGCCAGCAGTTACTCCCCCATTGCTAGCGGGATTGTCGCAGATACGCAGTATTTT.

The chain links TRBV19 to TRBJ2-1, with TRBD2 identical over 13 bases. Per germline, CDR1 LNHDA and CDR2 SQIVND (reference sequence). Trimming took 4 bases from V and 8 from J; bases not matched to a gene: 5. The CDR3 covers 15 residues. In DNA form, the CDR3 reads TGTGCCAGTAGTACCCGGACTAGCGGGAGTGATGAGCAGTTCTTC. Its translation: CASSTRTSGSDEQFF.

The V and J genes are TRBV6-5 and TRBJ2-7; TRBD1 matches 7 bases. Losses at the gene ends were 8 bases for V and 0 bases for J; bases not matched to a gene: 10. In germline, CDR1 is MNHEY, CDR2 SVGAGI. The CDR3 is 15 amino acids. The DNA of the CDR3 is TGTGCCAGCTACCCGGGGACAGCGACCTCCTACGAGCAGTACTTC. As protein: CASYPGTATSYEQYF.

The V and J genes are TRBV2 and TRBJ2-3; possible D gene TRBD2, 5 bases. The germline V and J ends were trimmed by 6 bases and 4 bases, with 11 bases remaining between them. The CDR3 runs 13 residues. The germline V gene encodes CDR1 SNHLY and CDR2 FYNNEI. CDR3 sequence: CASSLLVPDTQYF. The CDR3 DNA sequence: TGTGCCAGCAGCTTACTAGTTCCAGATACGCAGTATTTT.

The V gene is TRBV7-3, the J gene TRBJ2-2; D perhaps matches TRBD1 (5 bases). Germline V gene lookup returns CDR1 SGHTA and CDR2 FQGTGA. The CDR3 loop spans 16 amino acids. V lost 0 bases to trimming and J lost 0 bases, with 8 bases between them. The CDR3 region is CASSLTTTANTGELFF. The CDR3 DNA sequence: TGTGCCAGCAGCTTAACGACGACAGCGAACACCGGGGAGCTGTTTTTT.